The 25 T cell receptor beta chains reported below all come from one sample, sequenced in a study of blood T cell repertoires in COVID-19. The method was immunoSEQ multiplex PCR; TCRdb's version includes in-frame clones alone and lacks a portion of them. The sample shows more than 250,000 clones, about 90% of them seen only once. Sequences were obtained from peripheral blood. The receptors shown here come from a woman aged 50 to 65 with COVID-19, enrolled during active disease.

The chain joins TRBV6-5 to TRBJ2-5, with 9 nucleotides matching TRBD2. The CDR3 sequence is 15 residues long. With V trimmed by 5 bases and J by 1 base, 5 bases remained unmatched. CDR1 MNHEY and CDR2 SVGAGI come from the germline V gene. The CDR3 DNA sequence: TGTGCCAGCAGTCACGCGGGGGGGCCCCAAGAGACCCAGTACTTC. Translating it yields CASSHAGGPQETQYF.

The chain has TRBV29-1 and TRBJ1-3, with D possibly TRBD1 on 5 matching bases. V dropped 5 bases and J dropped 0 bases, with 11 bases sitting between them. This CDR3 comprises 14 residues. CDR1 SQVTM and CDR2 ANQGSEA come from the germline V gene. CDR3 bases: TGCAGCGTTTTGATAGGGGCCTCTGGAAACACCATATATTTT. It yields the protein CSVLIGASGNTIYF.

The chain employs TRBV5-1 and TRBJ1-2; D gene ambiguous. The ends were cut back, 0 bases at V and 10 bases at J, with 13 bases in the middle. Germline lookup yields CDR1 SGHRS and CDR2 YFSETQ. The CDR3 loop spans 13 amino acids. CDR3 region: CASSLASENDYTF. CDR3 nucleotide sequence: TGCGCCAGCAGCTTGGCCAGCGAGAATGACTACACCTTC.

The chain carries TRBV5-1 and TRBJ1-4; 7 bases align to TRBD1. CDR3 length equals 17 residues. V shed 0 bases, J shed 8 bases, and the junction held 13 bases outside the gene matches. CDR1 is SGHRS and CDR2 is YFSETQ in the germline V gene. The CDR3 nucleotides are TGCGCCAGCAGCTTGGGGGCCAGGGGGGCGTTCGTCGAAAAACTGTTTTTT. This encodes CASSLGARGAFVEKLFF.

V and J are TRBV2 and TRBJ1-6, with TRBD1 matching 7 bases. The CDR3 covers 16 residues. The germline V gene encodes CDR1 SNHLY and CDR2 FYNNEI. The trim removed 10 bases at V and 9 bases at J, leaving 18 bases unmatched. CDR3 coding DNA: TGTGCCACGGCCCCGAGGTCTCACAGGGGTGCTTCACCCCTCCACTTT. Translating gives CATAPRSHRGASPLHF.

The sample holds one count of this clone. The chain carries TRBV3-1 (or the pseudogene TRBV3-2) and TRBJ1-1, with 8 bases aligning to TRBD1. V gave up 3 bases and J gave up 6 bases; unmatched junction bases: 12. Germline V gene data show CDR1 as LGHDT and CDR2 as YNNKEL (reference sequence). The CDR3 is 16 residues long. CDR3 sequence reads: CASSQGDRGASAEAFF. CDR3 in DNA: TGTGCCAGCAGCCAGGGTGACAGGGGAGCATCTGCTGAAGCTTTCTTT.

The CDR3, as DNA: TGTGCCAGCAGCCCGGGGGGGTTCTTGGGGACTGAAGCTTTCTTT. This gives the protein CASSPGGFLGTEAFF. The chain is built from TRBV11-2 and TRBJ1-1, with a possible D match to TRBD1 (5 bases). This CDR3 spans 15 amino acids. Trimming removed 5 bases from V and 5 bases from J, with 18 bases in between. Looked up from germline, CDR1 is SGHAT and CDR2 is FQNNGV. The variable domain in full, completed from reference TRBV11-2 and TRBJ1-1, reads EAGVAQSPRYKIIEKRQSVAFWCNPISGHATLYWYQQILGQGPKLLIQFQNNGVVDDSQLPKDRFSAERLKGVDSTLKIQPAKLEDSAVYLCASSPGGFLGTEAFFGQGTRLTVV.

The rearrangement links TRBV30 to TRBJ1-3; 11 bases match TRBD1. Germline loops: CDR1 GTSNPN, CDR2 SVGIG (reference sequence). The V segment lost 5 bases and the J segment 4 bases; nucleotides outside the gene matches: 4. CDR3 length equals 14 residues. CDR3 coding DNA: TGTGCCTGGGGACAGGGGGCGGCCGGAAACACCATATATTTT. Translation: CAWGQGAAGNTIYF.

This chain connects TRBV6-2 or TRBV6-3 to TRBJ2-5; possibly TRBD2 for D (6 bases). This CDR3 contains 14 residues. Germline V gene data show CDR1 as MNHEY and CDR2 as SVGEGT. Between the trimmed V and J ends, which lost 5 bases and 5 bases, there was a span of 15 bases. The CDR3 here is CASSQRRERETQYF. The CDR3, as DNA: TGTGCCAGCAGTCAGCGGAGGGAGCGGGAGACCCAGTACTTC.

The chain couples TRBV14 to TRBJ2-2, with 8 bases fitting TRBD1. This CDR3 region has 14 residues. Germline V lookup: CDR1 SGHDN, CDR2 FVKESK. The V segment lost 7 bases and the J segment 6 bases; nucleotides outside the gene matches: 7. CDR3 sequence: CASTRTGWAGELFF. The CDR3 DNA reads as TGTGCCAGCACTCGGACAGGGTGGGCCGGGGAGCTGTTTTTT.

The CDR3 DNA follows: TGTGCCAGCAGCTATCTACAGGGTGAAGCTTTCTTT. Translated, it gives CASSYLQGEAFF. The chain has TRBV4-2 and TRBJ1-1, with D perhaps TRBD1 (6 bases). With 5 bases removed from V and 7 bases from J, the gap between germline ends came to 11 bases. The CDR3 runs 12 residues. The germline gives CDR1 LGHNA, CDR2 YNFKEQ.

The rearrangement joins TRBV9 to TRBJ1-2, with D uncertain. This CDR3 has 14 amino acids. Trimming removed 4 bases from V and 5 bases from J, with 15 bases in between. Germline values: CDR1 SGDLS, CDR2 YYNGEE. The CDR3 region has the DNA TGTGCCAGCAGCCAACGGACTCTTCTTTATGGCTACACCTTC. It is translated as CASSQRTLLYGYTF.

The rearrangement uses TRBV4-1 and TRBJ2-5, with 11 bases lining up with TRBD2. The CDR3 sequence is 17 residues long. V dropped 0 bases and J dropped 7; count of bases not matched to a gene: 10. Germline loops: CDR1 MGHRA, CDR2 YSYEKL. In nucleotides, the CDR3 is TGCGCCAGCAGCCAAGAAACCGGGACTAGCGGAGGAGGGACCCAGTACTTC. Translated: CASSQETGTSGGGTQYF.

The V call is TRBV29-1, the J call TRBJ2-7; 13 bases map to TRBD2. V gave up 2 bases and J gave up 4 bases; unmatched junction bases: 2. The CDR3 has 14 amino acids. From germline, CDR1 is SQVTM and CDR2 ANQGSEA. CDR3 nucleotide sequence: TGCAGCGTTGAATCACTAGCGGGAGGGTACGAGCAGTACTTC. As protein: CSVESLAGGYEQYF.

V usage is TRBV5-4 and J usage is TRBJ1-1; the D is unclear. CDR1 is SGHNT and CDR2 is YYREEE in the germline V gene (reference sequence). The CDR3 covers 16 residues. Trimming took off 1 base at V and 1 base at J, with 14 bases between the two ends. CDR3 protein: CASSLIPKLKNTEAFF. The CDR3 region has the DNA TGTGCCAGCAGCTTGATTCCAAAACTAAAGAACACTGAAGCTTTCTTT. The whole variable domain, remainder taken from reference TRBV5-4 and TRBJ1-1, is ETGVTQSPTHLIKTRGQQVTLRCSSQSGHNTVSWYQQALGQGPQFIFQYYREEENGRGNFPPRFSGLQFPNYSSELNVNALELDDSALYLCASSLIPKLKNTEAFFGQGTRLTVV.

The J gene is TRBJ1-4, the V gene TRBV6-5, with TRBD1 identical over 9 bases. Germline CDR1 and CDR2: MNHEY and SVGAGI. The length of the CDR3 is 15 residues. J lost 6 bases, V lost 2 bases, and 4 bases had no gene match. This chain's CDR3 is CASSYGGQGDEKLFF. For the CDR3, the DNA is TGTGCCAGCAGTTACGGGGGACAGGGAGATGAAAAACTGTTTTTT.

J is TRBJ1-2 and V is TRBV25-1, with 11 bases that match TRBD1. The germline V gene encodes CDR1 MGHDK and CDR2 SYGVNS. The CDR3 covers 14 residues. V lost 11 bases to trimming and J lost 7 bases; unmatched junction nucleotides: 12. The CDR3 loop is CASQGDRGMFGYTF. DNA for the CDR3: TGTGCCTCTCAAGGGGACAGGGGGATGTTTGGCTACACCTTC.

This clone came up a few times. The chain couples TRBV10-3 to TRBJ2-2; D is unresolved. Germline CDR1 ENHRY, CDR2 SYGVKD. CDR3 length equals 14 residues. Trimming left V 6 bases short and J 0 bases short, with 8 bases between. CDR3 nucleotide sequence: TGTGCCATCAGGTCCTCAGCGAACACCGGGGAGCTGTTTTTT. Residues: CAIRSSANTGELFF.

The chain links TRBV27 to TRBJ1-2; TRBD1 might be the D (6 bases). The germline CDR1 and CDR2 sequences are MNHEY and SMNVEV (reference sequence). This CDR3 has 16 residues. Trimming took off 5 bases at V and 8 bases at J, with 24 bases between the two ends. Here the CDR3 reads CASSPTRVTGKRGYTF. The CDR3 DNA is TGTGCCAGCAGTCCCACCCGGGTGACAGGCAAACGAGGCTACACCTTC.

This chain links TRBV6-5 with TRBJ1-1, with TRBD1 as a possible D gene (5 bases). Germline-derived CDR1 and CDR2 are MNHEY and SVGAGI. V lost 7 bases and J lost 5, with 20 bases in between. The CDR3 sequence is 15 residues long. CDR3 DNA sequence: TGTGCCAGCAAAATAATTATTGCAGGGCTGACTGAAGCTTTCTTT. Its protein is CASKIIIAGLTEAFF.

The V and J genes are TRBV24-1 and TRBJ2-1; TRBD1 aligns across 9 bases. The trim removed 4 bases at V and 5 bases at J, leaving 5 bases unmatched. CDR1 is KGHDR and CDR2 is SFDVKD in the germline V gene. The CDR3 spans 15 residues. In DNA form, the CDR3 reads TGTGCCACCAGTGAAACCGGGACAGGGAACAATGAGCAGTTCTTC. Protein: CATSETGTGNNEQFF.

CDR3 DNA sequence: TGTGCCAGCAGCGTAGAGGCAGGGCCGACCTACGAGCAGTACTTC. It encodes CASSVEAGPTYEQYF. J is TRBJ2-7 and V is TRBV9; the D gene is possibly TRBD1 (5 bases). V was trimmed by 0 bases and J by 2 bases, leaving 12 bases between them. Germline CDR1 reads SGDLS; CDR2 reads YYNGEE. This CDR3 is built from 15 residues.

This chain connects TRBV19 to TRBJ1-2; TRBD1 matches 7 bases. J lost 4 bases, V lost 8 bases, and 10 bases had no gene match. The CDR3 covers 14 residues. Per germline, CDR1 LNHDA and CDR2 SQIVND (reference sequence). The CDR3 spells CASYLGQGVYGYTF. The CDR3 region has the DNA TGTGCCAGTTACCTCGGGCAGGGGGTCTATGGCTACACCTTC. The full variable domain, with the rest looked up from reference TRBV19 and TRBJ1-2, is DGGITQSPKYLFRKEGQNVTLSCEQNLNHDAMYWYRQDPGQGLRLIYYSQIVNDFQKGDIAEGYSVSREKKESFPLTVTSAQKNPTAFYLCASYLGQGVYGYTFGSGTRLTVV.

This chain uses TRBV5-1 with TRBJ2-7; D may be TRBD1 (6 bases). This CDR3 has 14 residues. Trimming shortened V by 3 bases and J by 5 bases, and 15 bases separated the two germline ends. Germline CDR1 SGHRS, CDR2 YFSETQ. The chain's CDR3 is CASSWQTGAHEQYF. CDR3 nucleotides: TGCGCCAGCAGCTGGCAGACAGGAGCCCACGAGCAGTACTTC.

The chain links TRBV30 to TRBJ2-4; D unclear. V lost 3 bases and J lost 0, with 9 bases in between. In germline, CDR1 is GTSNPN, CDR2 SVGIG (reference sequence). The CDR3 extends over 14 amino acids. The CDR3 reads CAWSDLEAKNIQYF. The CDR3 DNA is TGTGCCTGGAGCGATTTAGAAGCCAAAAACATTCAGTACTTC.